The 21 T cell receptor beta chains listed next were all sequenced from one sample in a study of blood T cell repertoires in COVID-19. Sequencing was performed with immunoSEQ multiplex PCR; in TCRdb, only in-frame clones are kept and a portion is missing. The sample includes fewer than 120,000 clones, more than 75% seen only once; the top ten take less than 4%. The sample taken for sequencing was peripheral blood. These receptors originate from a woman aged 45-60 years with acute or convalescent COVID-19.

V and J are TRBV6-4 and TRBJ2-2; 10 nucleotides line up with TRBD2. Germline lookup yields CDR1 MRHNA and CDR2 SNTAGT. The CDR3 is made up of 15 amino acids. Trimming removed 6 bases from V and 3 bases from J; junction bases left unmatched: 4. In DNA form, the CDR3 reads TGTGCCAGCAGGACGAGCGGGAGGGACACCGGGGAGCTGTTTTTT. Its translation is CASRTSGRDTGELFF.

The gene calls are TRBV7-9 and TRBJ2-7; D perhaps matches TRBD2 (6 bases). Trimming took 4 bases from V and 7 from J, leaving 20 bases between them. CDR3 length: 15 residues. In germline, CDR1 is SEHNR, CDR2 FQNEAQ (reference sequence). CDR3 amino acids: CASSSGGLGLSEQYF. The CDR3 nucleotides read TGTGCCAGCAGCTCCGGGGGTCTGGGGCTGTCGGAGCAGTACTTC.

This chain joins TRBV18 and TRBJ2-6; 9 positions agree with TRBD2. Per germline, CDR1 KGHSH and CDR2 LQKENI. Trimming removed 2 bases from V and 4 bases from J; junction bases left unmatched: 9. The CDR3 is 18 amino acids. CDR3 coding DNA: TGTGCCAGCTCACCAGCGATAGCGGGAGTGGGAGGGGCCAACGTCCTGACTTTC. This encodes CASSPAIAGVGGANVLTF.

V gene TRBV6-5 combines with J gene TRBJ2-7; D not resolved. The CDR3 length is 11 residues. V lost 8 bases and J lost 2, with 7 bases in between. Germline V gene sequence: CDR1 MNHEY, CDR2 SVGAGI. This CDR3 reads CASGNTYEQYF. CDR3 sequence (DNA): TGTGCCAGCGGCAATACCTACGAGCAGTACTTC.

The chain carries TRBV7-9 and TRBJ2-5, with 7 bases identical to TRBD1. The CDR3 extends over 17 amino acids. CDR1 is SEHNR and CDR2 is FQNEAQ in the germline V gene (reference sequence). V shed 3 bases, J shed 1 base, and the junction held 11 bases outside the gene matches. The CDR3 DNA follows: TGTGCCAGCAGCTTCGAGAGGGGGCTTGGTCCCCAAGAGACCCAGTACTTC. Its protein is CASSFERGLGPQETQYF.

This clone was detected once. This sequence joins TRBV18 and TRBJ1-1, with D tentatively TRBD1 (6 bases). CDR1 and CDR2 (germline): KGHSH, LQKENI. The CDR3 has 16 residues. Trimming took 5 bases from V and 1 from J, leaving 17 bases between them. The CDR3 loop is CASSSHGGQENTEAFF. The CDR3 nucleotides read TGTGCCAGCTCATCCCACGGGGGGCAAGAGAACACTGAAGCTTTCTTT.

The V call is TRBV5-1, the J call TRBJ2-7; 12 bases agree with TRBD2. The germline V gene has CDR1 SGHRS and CDR2 YFSETQ. The CDR3 is made up of 17 amino acids. With 0 bases clipped from V and 0 bases from J, the junction kept 4 bases outside the gene matches. This chain's CDR3 is CASSLAPLAGGSYEQYF. CDR3 nucleotide sequence: TGCGCCAGCAGCTTGGCCCCACTAGCGGGAGGCTCCTACGAGCAGTACTTC.

The chain combines TRBV6-6 with TRBJ2-1; the match to TRBD2 covers 7 bases. This CDR3 spans 14 amino acids. The ends lost 4 bases at V and 5 bases at J; junction bases unmatched: 5. Germline V gives CDR1 MNHNY, CDR2 SVGAGI (reference sequence). The CDR3 sequence is CASSSSGTNNEQFF. CDR3 nucleotide sequence: TGTGCCAGCAGTTCAAGCGGGACCAACAATGAGCAGTTCTTC.

The chain joins TRBV27 to TRBJ2-1, with no clear D. CDR3 length equals 15 residues. Germline V gene lookup returns CDR1 MNHEY and CDR2 SMNVEV (reference sequence). Trimming shortened V by 2 bases and J by 6 bases, and 14 bases separated the two germline ends. The CDR3 nucleotides read TGTGCCAGCAGTTTAGGAGAAATCAGCTTCAATGAGCAGTTCTTC. This codes for CASSLGEISFNEQFF.

V is TRBV13 and J is TRBJ2-1, with D maybe TRBD2 (6 bases). Germline CDR1 and CDR2: PRHDT and FYEKMQ (reference sequence). Trimming removed 3 bases at V and 6 bases at J, with 12 bases between. The CDR3 totals 14 residues. CDR3 in amino acids: CASSFGLTRNEQFF. The CDR3 nucleotides read TGTGCCAGCAGCTTCGGACTAACCCGCAATGAGCAGTTCTTC.

The chain has TRBV2 and TRBJ2-1, with TRBD1 matching over 10 bases. This CDR3 is built from 14 residues. Germline trimming cut 6 bases from V and 6 bases from J; bases unmatched to any gene: 5. CDR1 is SNHLY, CDR2 FYNNEI, per germline. CDR3 in amino acids: CASSRDRGSNEQFF. The DNA of the CDR3 is TGTGCCAGCAGCCGGGACAGGGGTTCCAATGAGCAGTTCTTC. Together with reference TRBV2 and TRBJ2-1, the CDR3 gives the full variable domain: EPEVTQTPSHQVTQMGQEVILRCVPISNHLYFYWYRQILGQKVEFLVSFYNNEISEKSEIFDDQFSVERPDGSNFTLKIRSTKLEDSAMYFCASSRDRGSNEQFFGPGTRLTVL.

The chain recombines TRBV28 with TRBJ2-5; 7 positions agree with TRBD2. J lost 6 bases, V lost 2 bases, and 6 bases had no gene match. Germline V CDR1 and CDR2: MDHEN, SYDVKM. This CDR3 region has 14 residues. In DNA, the CDR3 is TGTGCCAGCAGTTTAGCGGGAGTTAGAAAGACCCAGTACTTC. Translation gives CASSLAGVRKTQYF.

The rearrangement joins TRBV19 to TRBJ2-1; the D is unclear. The germline V gene encodes CDR1 LNHDA and CDR2 SQIVND (reference sequence). V was shortened by 3 bases and J by 0 bases, with 12 bases between the two germline ends. The CDR3 runs 16 residues. CDR3 protein: CASSMRFSSSYNEQFF. The CDR3 DNA follows: TGTGCCAGTAGTATGAGGTTCAGTAGCTCCTACAATGAGCAGTTCTTC. Full variable domain (outside the CDR3, taken from reference TRBV19 and TRBJ2-1): DGGITQSPKYLFRKEGQNVTLSCEQNLNHDAMYWYRQDPGQGLRLIYYSQIVNDFQKGDIAEGYSVSREKKESFPLTVTSAQKNPTAFYLCASSMRFSSSYNEQFFGPGTRLTVL.

The chain is built from TRBV27 and TRBJ2-7; TRBD1 might be the D (5 bases). This CDR3 has 13 amino acids. V gave up 4 bases and J gave up 2 bases, with 9 bases separating them. Germline CDR1 reads MNHEY; CDR2 reads SMNVEV (reference sequence). CDR3 DNA: TGTGCCAGCAGTTACAAGGGGCCCTACGAGCAGTACTTC. Translated: CASSYKGPYEQYF.

This chain connects TRBV19 to TRBJ2-5; 9 bases align to TRBD1. CDR3 size: 13 residues. With V trimmed by 4 bases and J by 5 bases, 2 bases remained unmatched. Germline V CDR1 and CDR2: LNHDA, SQIVND (reference sequence). The CDR3 coding sequence is TGTGCCAGTAGTAACGACAGGGGGGAGACCCAGTACTTC. It is translated as CASSNDRGETQYF.

The chain couples TRBV6-5 to TRBJ1-4; the D gene is possibly TRBD1 (6 bases). The CDR3 consists of 15 residues. Germline V gene sequence: CDR1 MNHEY, CDR2 SVGAGI. The V end was cut by 6 bases, the J end by 0 bases, with 11 bases between. CDR3 residues: CASSAEGATNEKLFF. The CDR3 DNA reads TGTGCCAGCAGCGCAGAGGGGGCAACTAATGAAAAACTGTTTTTT.

This clone was seen a few times. CDR3 sequence (DNA): TGCGCCAGCAGCCCAATCGCGGGGGCCAACGTCCTGACTTTC. Translating gives CASSPIAGANVLTF. This chain links TRBV5-1 with TRBJ2-6; D uncertain. Germline V gene lookup returns CDR1 SGHRS and CDR2 YFSETQ. V dropped 4 bases and J dropped 4 bases, with 9 bases sitting between them. The CDR3 is 14 residues long.

This chain joins TRBV30 and TRBJ1-4; D not certain. The V end was cut by 1 base, the J end by 8 bases, with 11 bases between. The CDR3 contains 13 residues. CDR1 and CDR2 (germline): GTSNPN, SVGIG (reference sequence). CDR3 loop: CAWSGYREEKLFF. The CDR3 DNA reads as TGTGCCTGGAGTGGATACCGGGAGGAAAAACTGTTTTTT.

This chain joins TRBV29-1 and TRBJ2-2; D call uncertain. V lost 3 bases and J lost 2, with 7 bases in between. CDR1 and CDR2 from the germline V gene are SQVTM and ANQGSEA. This CDR3 has 13 amino acids. CDR3 sequence reads: CSVDSGNTGELFF. The CDR3 DNA reads TGCAGCGTTGATTCCGGTAACACCGGGGAGCTGTTTTTT.

The gene calls are TRBV6-5 and TRBJ2-7; 8 bases are shared with TRBD1. From germline, CDR1 is MNHEY and CDR2 SVGAGI. This CDR3 region has 15 residues. The V segment lost 6 bases and the J segment 2 bases; nucleotides outside the gene matches: 9. The CDR3 sequence: CASSYGTGPTYEQYF. The CDR3 bases are TGTGCCAGCAGCTACGGGACAGGACCCACCTACGAGCAGTACTTC.

The CDR3 DNA reads as TGTGCCAGCAGCGGACAGGGACCCAATCAGCCCCAGCATTTT. Its protein is CASSGQGPNQPQHF. The rearrangement uses TRBV2 and TRBJ1-5; 8 bases line up with TRBD1. Germline-derived CDR1 and CDR2 are SNHLY and FYNNEI. After removal of 6 bases from V and 3 bases from J, the junction contained 4 bases not matched to a gene. The CDR3 totals 14 residues. The entire variable domain, with the rest obtained from reference TRBV2 and TRBJ1-5, is as follows: EPEVTQTPSHQVTQMGQEVILRCVPISNHLYFYWYRQILGQKVEFLVSFYNNEISEKSEIFDDQFSVERPDGSNFTLKIRSTKLEDSAMYFCASSGQGPNQPQHFGDGTRLSIL.